This T cell receptor beta chain derives from a study of Tregs in tolerant kidney transplant recipients. Study details: Recipients received nonmyeloablative bone marrow transplants from related graft donors, with transient mixed chimerism.

The CDR3 runs 17 residues. J gave up 1 base and V 6 bases, and 10 bases lay outside the gene matches. From germline, CDR1 is KGHSH and CDR2 LQKENI. A single count supports this clone. TCRdb keeps only in-frame clones here, not all; method: immunoSEQ multiplex PCR. The table shows 75,000 to 85,000 clones, with less than 95% occurring only once. This clonotype was sampled from a human donor who received a combined kidney and bone marrow transplant. The sequences come from Tregs from blood, collected before the transplant. The J gene is TRBJ2-7, the V gene TRBV18; the match to TRBD2 covers 12 bases. The CDR3 DNA sequence: TGTGCCAGCTCTCAGCAGACCGGGACTAGCGGGTCCTACGAGCAGTACTTC. Translating gives CASSQQTGTSGSYEQYF.